This TCR beta chain stems from a study of early T cells in non-severe SARS-CoV-2 infection. About the research overall: RNA in bulk from unsorted whole blood was sequenced, and chains were unpaired.

Points from the study as a whole: A preference for anti-spike CD8 responses marked VDJdb matching, which missed private and CD4 specificities.

Researchers tagged individual cDNA molecules with unique molecular identifiers. A single record per CDR3 protein comes from TCRdb applying MiXCR to the 5' RACE reads. The table records about 49,000 distinct CDR3 sequences, approximately 4.1% of them present only once. This clonotype was detected many times. The antigen remains undetermined. The origin of this receptor is an adult who was a healthcare worker with PCR-confirmed SARS-CoV-2 infection or an uninfected control (not recorded which). The sequenced sample consisted of whole blood.

The CDR3 DNA reads TGCAGCGTTGGTTATCGCACAGATACGCAGTATTTT. Translated, it gives CSVGYRTDTQYF. The chain carries TRBV29-1 and TRBJ2-3; D not resolved. The CDR3 runs to 12 residues. V was cut by 4 bases and J by 1 base, with 6 bases left in between. Germline-derived CDR1 and CDR2 are SQVTM and ANQGSEA.